This TCR beta chain appears in the sequencing data of a study of cytomegalovirus exposure and HLA in healthy donors. Germline values: CDR1 SQVTM, CDR2 ANQGSEA. The CDR3 contains 14 residues. V shed 3 bases, J shed 8 bases, and the junction held 10 bases outside the gene matches. The PCR used 60 Vbeta and 13 Jbeta primers. The data were produced by immunoSEQ multiplex PCR, yet TCRdb's version contains in-frame clones alone and is incomplete. The sample consists of approximately 100,000 clones, roughly four fifths of them appearing once. This receptor was taken from a man over 45 in good health and CMV-seronegative. The material sequenced was PBMCs. The chain recombines TRBV29-1 with TRBJ1-1; TRBD1 aligns across 9 bases. CDR3: CSVDPGQGRAEAFF. The CDR3 coding sequence is TGCAGCGTTGACCCGGGACAGGGTAGAGCCGAAGCTTTCTTT.